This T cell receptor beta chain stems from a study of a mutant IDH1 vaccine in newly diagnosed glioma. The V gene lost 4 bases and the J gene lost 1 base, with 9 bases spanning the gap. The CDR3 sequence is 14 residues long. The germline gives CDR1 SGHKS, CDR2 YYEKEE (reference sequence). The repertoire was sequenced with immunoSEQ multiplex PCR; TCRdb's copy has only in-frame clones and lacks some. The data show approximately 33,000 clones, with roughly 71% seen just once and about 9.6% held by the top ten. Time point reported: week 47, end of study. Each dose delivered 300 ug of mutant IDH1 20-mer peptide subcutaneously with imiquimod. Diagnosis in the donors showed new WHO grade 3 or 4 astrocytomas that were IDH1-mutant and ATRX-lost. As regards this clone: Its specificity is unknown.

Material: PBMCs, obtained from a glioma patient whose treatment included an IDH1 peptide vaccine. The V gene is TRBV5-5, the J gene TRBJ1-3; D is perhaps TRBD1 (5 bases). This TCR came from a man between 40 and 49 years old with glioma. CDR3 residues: CASSPTVSGNTIYF. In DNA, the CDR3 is TGTGCCAGCAGCCCGACAGTTTCTGGAAACACCATATATTTT.